This is a list of T cell receptor beta chains from one sample in a study of post-analysis software for immune sequencing data. TCRdb independently ran MiXCR on the PCR reads; one entry per CDR3 protein. This sample has fewer than 850,000 distinct CDR3 sequences; 30% occur once, and the top ten carry roughly 0.53%. Input material: blood. These TCRs come from a girl aged 5-17 years with multiple sclerosis. Each CDR3 is given with its conserved first and last residue. The order of the fields is CDR3 protein, V gene, J gene, D gene. The D gene is left open where the match is weak.

CDR3 protein: CASSPKGDYNSPLHF; V gene: TRBV18; J gene: TRBJ1-6; D gene: -
CDR3 protein: CASTQGPEQFF; V gene: TRBV6-5; J gene: TRBJ2-1; D gene: -
CDR3 protein: CAITDGHTEAFF; V gene: TRBV10-3; J gene: TRBJ1-1; D gene: -
CDR3 protein: CASSFTALPYNEQFF; V gene: TRBV7-8; J gene: TRBJ2-1; D gene: -
CDR3 protein: CASSYSVQGSNYGYTF; V gene: TRBV6-5; J gene: TRBJ1-2; D gene: -
CDR3 protein: CASSSEPKTSYNEQFF; V gene: TRBV19; J gene: TRBJ2-1; D gene: -
CDR3 protein: CASLGQRGSGYGYTF; V gene: TRBV19; J gene: TRBJ1-2; D gene: -
CDR3 protein: CSARDFSGQETQYF; V gene: TRBV20-1; J gene: TRBJ2-5; D gene: -
CDR3 protein: CASSLPGENGYTF; V gene: TRBV5-6; J gene: TRBJ1-2; D gene: -
CDR3 protein: CASSSTSGSSNTQYF; V gene: TRBV9; J gene: TRBJ2-3; D gene: TRBD2
CDR3 protein: CSANTSFRKDEQFF; V gene: TRBV20-1; J gene: TRBJ2-1; D gene: -
CDR3 protein: CASSVGLYNEQFF; V gene: TRBV6-4; J gene: TRBJ2-1; D gene: -
CDR3 protein: CASSLHRVNTEAFF; V gene: TRBV6-5; J gene: TRBJ1-1; D gene: -
CDR3 protein: CASQGGSYNEQFF; V gene: TRBV28; J gene: TRBJ2-1; D gene: TRBD2
CDR3 protein: CASSLHGNTIYF; V gene: TRBV7-9; J gene: TRBJ1-3; D gene: -
CDR3 protein: CASSPRGVEEKLFF; V gene: TRBV7-6; J gene: TRBJ1-4; D gene: -
CDR3 protein: CASSVDGGSDEQFF; V gene: TRBV9; J gene: TRBJ2-1; D gene: -
CDR3 protein: CASSGGLAGSETQYF; V gene: TRBV5-4; J gene: -; D gene: TRBD2
CDR3 protein: CASYSQGGGEKLFF; V gene: TRBV5-4; J gene: TRBJ1-4; D gene: -
CDR3 protein: CSAPLQGARYGYTF; V gene: TRBV20-1; J gene: TRBJ1-2; D gene: TRBD1
CDR3 protein: CASIGFYGYTF; V gene: TRBV6-5; J gene: TRBJ1-2; D gene: -
CDR3 protein: CASSYSGGANVLTF; V gene: TRBV6-2/TRBV6-3; J gene: TRBJ2-6; D gene: -
CDR3 protein: CSARVSTDTQYF; V gene: TRBV20-1; J gene: TRBJ2-3; D gene: -
CDR3 protein: CSASSLAIQGSRYF; V gene: TRBV20-1; J gene: TRBJ2-5; D gene: -
CDR3 protein: CASSPPWGGSSHEQYF; V gene: TRBV3-1; J gene: TRBJ2-7; D gene: TRBD2
CDR3 protein: CASVGDSSYNEQFF; V gene: TRBV7-2; J gene: TRBJ2-1; D gene: TRBD1
CDR3 protein: CAISRADTRDEQYF; V gene: TRBV10-3; J gene: TRBJ2-7; D gene: -
CDR3 protein: CSTRDWTSQETQYF; V gene: TRBV20-1; J gene: TRBJ2-5; D gene: TRBD2
CDR3 protein: CASSLGGETFYEQYF; V gene: TRBV7-2; J gene: TRBJ2-7; D gene: -
CDR3 protein: CAIKADNSNQPQHF; V gene: TRBV10-3; J gene: TRBJ1-5; D gene: -
CDR3 protein: CSGSSTDTQYF; V gene: TRBV29-1; J gene: TRBJ2-3; D gene: -
CDR3 protein: CGGERARTEAFF; V gene: TRBV29-1; J gene: TRBJ1-1; D gene: -
CDR3 protein: CASSPLFVAGGQPQHF; V gene: TRBV18; J gene: TRBJ1-5; D gene: TRBD1
CDR3 protein: CASRGSAGSPQHF; V gene: TRBV19; J gene: TRBJ1-5; D gene: -
CDR3 protein: CASSSRWGLGYGYTF; V gene: TRBV4-1; J gene: TRBJ1-2; D gene: -
CDR3 protein: CASSQGPGAGGILLAKNIQYF; V gene: TRBV4-1; J gene: TRBJ2-4; D gene: TRBD2
CDR3 protein: CASSSGQMNTEAFF; V gene: TRBV12-3/TRBV12-4; J gene: TRBJ1-1; D gene: TRBD1
CDR3 protein: CAISEDEADEAFF; V gene: TRBV10-3; J gene: TRBJ1-1; D gene: -
CDR3 protein: CASSSGSRQDLFQETQYF; V gene: TRBV28; J gene: TRBJ2-5; D gene: -
CDR3 protein: CASSQDGLAGNEQFF; V gene: TRBV3-1; J gene: TRBJ2-1; D gene: -
CDR3 protein: CATSRVEFAPGGNQPQHF; V gene: TRBV15; J gene: TRBJ1-5; D gene: -
CDR3 protein: CASSPRAGVSYEQYF; V gene: TRBV5-6; J gene: TRBJ2-7; D gene: -
CDR3 protein: CSARDQLIQIRETQYF; V gene: TRBV20-1; J gene: TRBJ2-5; D gene: -
CDR3 protein: CASSYALGGSGFTF; V gene: TRBV6-5; J gene: TRBJ1-2; D gene: -
CDR3 protein: CASNLGLAGESSYNEQFF; V gene: TRBV7-2; J gene: TRBJ2-1; D gene: TRBD2
CDR3 protein: CASSRQRYYEQYF; V gene: TRBV6-2/TRBV6-3; J gene: TRBJ2-7; D gene: -
CDR3 protein: CASSTDRNTEAFF; V gene: TRBV6-4; J gene: TRBJ1-1; D gene: -
CDR3 protein: CASGSGTQTGTQYF; V gene: TRBV5-5; J gene: TRBJ2-5; D gene: -
CDR3 protein: CASKGYGYTF; V gene: TRBV9; J gene: TRBJ1-2; D gene: -
CDR3 protein: CASSRPEQGARRNEQFF; V gene: TRBV5-4; J gene: TRBJ2-1; D gene: TRBD1
CDR3 protein: CASSSELAGGSTDTQYF; V gene: TRBV5-6; J gene: TRBJ2-3; D gene: TRBD2
CDR3 protein: CASSPLHSSYNSPLHF; V gene: TRBV3-1; J gene: TRBJ1-6; D gene: -
CDR3 protein: CASSSNSGTRAYNEQFF; V gene: TRBV28; J gene: TRBJ2-1; D gene: TRBD2